The 27 T cell receptor beta chains below were found in one sample sequenced in a study of shared clonotypes between healthy human individuals. Assay: immunoSEQ multiplex PCR; the TCRdb copy retains only in-frame clones and omits some. The data hold 950,000 to 1,200,000 clones, with 60% to 80% observed a single time. The sequenced sample consisted of memory CD4+ T cells from PBMCs. The sample's subset: CD45RA-negative fraction. All receptors derive from a man aged 18 to 35 in good health. Some clones in this sample may be carry-over from other donors' samples.

This clone has just one count. V usage is TRBV4-1 and J usage is TRBJ2-7; TRBD2 is a possible D gene (6 bases). Trimming stripped 0 bases from V and 4 bases from J, with 28 bases between. Germline lookup yields CDR1 MGHRA and CDR2 YSYEKL. This CDR3 comprises 20 residues. The CDR3 is CASSQDPLVGGSGYEYEQYF. The DNA for the CDR3 is TGCGCCAGCAGCCAAGATCCCCTAGTGGGGGGATCCGGTTACGAATACGAGCAGTACTTC.

The V and J genes are TRBV6-1 and TRBJ2-5, with 7 bases matching TRBD2. The J segment lost 2 bases and the V segment lost 6 bases, leaving 9 bases of the junction unmatched. Germline CDR1 and CDR2: MNHNS and SASEGT. The CDR3 runs to 15 residues. The CDR3 nucleotides read TGTGCCAGCAGCCCTCCAGGGAGGGAGCAAGAGACCCAGTACTTC. Its protein product is CASSPPGREQETQYF.

The V and J genes are TRBV11-2 and TRBJ1-1; D gene ambiguous. V shed 4 bases and J shed 4 bases, with 13 bases lying between them. The CDR3 contains 14 residues. The germline V gene encodes CDR1 SGHAT and CDR2 FQNNGV. As DNA, the CDR3 is TGTGCCAGCAGCTCACGAGGGTATGGCACTGAAGCTTTCTTT. It translates to CASSSRGYGTEAFF.

The CDR3 loop reads CASTPSGTYEQYF. DNA of the CDR3: TGTGCCAGCACCCCTTCAGGTACCTACGAGCAGTACTTC. The chain uses TRBV6-6 and TRBJ2-7; unclear D gene. There are 13 residues in the CDR3. Trimming removed 7 bases at V and 2 bases at J, with 12 bases between. CDR1 and CDR2 (germline): MNHNY, SVGAGI (reference sequence).

V is TRBV19 and J is TRBJ1-3; 8 nucleotides align to TRBD1. V shed 10 bases, J shed 0 bases, and the junction held 11 bases outside the gene matches. This CDR3 is 16 amino acids long. The germline CDR1 and CDR2 sequences are LNHDA and SQIVND (reference sequence). Here the CDR3 DNA reads TGTGCCACCGCCGGGACAGGAGCACCCTCTGGAAACACCATATATTTT. It codes for CATAGTGAPSGNTIYF.

The chain has TRBV4-1 and TRBJ2-1; TRBD1 might be the D (6 bases). Between the trimmed V and J ends, which lost 2 bases and 8 bases, there was a span of 16 bases. This CDR3 is 15 amino acids long. Germline lookup yields CDR1 MGHRA and CDR2 YSYEKL. The CDR3 DNA is TGCGCCAGCAGCCAACCCCTCCAGGGGAGTTATGAGCAGTTCTTC. It codes for CASSQPLQGSYEQFF.

V gene TRBV2 combines with J gene TRBJ1-1; D gene ambiguous. The CDR3 runs 14 residues. Trimming shortened V by 6 bases and J by 6 bases, and 17 bases separated the two germline ends. The germline V gene has CDR1 SNHLY and CDR2 FYNNEI. CDR3 sequence (DNA): TGTGCCAGCAGAGGACGGCTCACGGGCTCTGAAGCTTTCTTT. The encoded protein is CASRGRLTGSEAFF.

The chain carries TRBV7-3 and TRBJ2-1; no clear D. This CDR3 is built from 14 residues. V gave up 5 bases and J gave up 0 bases, with 8 bases separating them. Germline V lookup: CDR1 SGHTA, CDR2 FQGTGA. The CDR3 bases are TGTGCCAGCAGCCCAACCCGCTCCTACAATGAGCAGTTCTTC. It is translated as CASSPTRSYNEQFF.

The CDR3 protein is CASSQDQGLNEKLFF. In DNA form, the CDR3 reads TGTGCCAGCAGCCAAGACCAGGGATTAAATGAAAAACTGTTTTTT. The rearrangement joins TRBV4-2 to TRBJ1-4; possibly TRBD1 for D (5 bases). The CDR3 runs to 15 residues. V lost 0 bases to trimming and J lost 5 bases, with 10 bases between them. In germline, CDR1 is LGHNA, CDR2 YNFKEQ.

The chain employs TRBV7-3 and TRBJ2-1; TRBD2 matches at 8 bases. V lost 5 bases and J lost 6; bases outside the gene matches: 15. Germline CDR1 is SGHTA and CDR2 is FQGTGA. The CDR3 has 17 residues. The CDR3 is CASSDPLTSGAPNEQFF. In nucleotides, the CDR3 is TGTGCCAGCAGCGACCCTTTAACTAGCGGCGCCCCCAATGAGCAGTTCTTC.

This clone turned up a few times. Other DNA sequences from this sample encode an identical CDR3 as well. V is TRBV15 and J is TRBJ1-2; D gene unclear. CDR1 is LNHNV, CDR2 YYDKDF, per germline (reference sequence). CDR3 length equals 12 residues. Trimming stripped 0 bases from V and 4 bases from J, with 3 bases between. In nucleotides, the CDR3 is TGTGCCACCAGCAGAGAAGGCTATGGCTACACCTTC. Amino acids: CATSREGYGYTF.

The chain employs TRBV28 and TRBJ2-2; D possibly corresponds to TRBD1 (5 bases). CDR1 and CDR2 from the germline V gene are MDHEN and SYDVKM. V was pared by 7 bases and J by 3 bases, with 18 bases between. CDR3 length equals 16 residues. As DNA, the CDR3 is TGTGCCAGCACTCCTTTTGGGGCCTACGACACCGGGGAGCTGTTTTTT. It translates to CASTPFGAYDTGELFF.

The V call is TRBV7-9, the J call TRBJ2-5; 8 bases agree with TRBD2. Trimming at V came to 4 bases and at J to 5 bases, leaving 15 bases not matched to a gene. CDR3 size: 17 residues. The germline V gene encodes CDR1 SEHNR and CDR2 FQNEAQ (reference sequence). CDR3 nucleotides: TGTGCCAGCAGCTCCACACGACGGGAGGGCTTAATTGAGACCCAGTACTTC. Translation gives CASSSTRREGLIETQYF.

This chain joins TRBV4-1 and TRBJ1-5; 8 positions match TRBD1. The germline V gene has CDR1 MGHRA and CDR2 YSYEKL. The CDR3 spans 18 residues. V lost 4 bases, J lost 4 bases, and 15 bases stayed unmatched. The CDR3 DNA follows: TGCGCCAGCAGCCCCACGGAGACAGGGGTTGGGGGAAATCAGCCCCAGCATTTT. This encodes CASSPTETGVGGNQPQHF.

This clone was recorded at least ten times. The J gene is TRBJ1-1, the V gene TRBV5-1; D possibly corresponds to TRBD1 (5 bases). The CDR3 loop spans 16 amino acids. V was pared by 0 bases and J by 0 bases, with 12 bases between. In germline, CDR1 is SGHRS, CDR2 YFSETQ. This CDR3 is CASSLGITGMNTEAFF. CDR3 sequence (DNA): TGCGCCAGCAGCTTGGGGATAACAGGCATGAACACTGAAGCTTTCTTT.

This CDR3 reads CASSREARSYEQYF. For the CDR3, the DNA is TGTGCCAGCAGCCGGGAAGCCCGGAGCTACGAGCAGTACTTC. This chain connects TRBV2 to TRBJ2-7; D possibly corresponds to TRBD2 (5 bases). V shed 6 bases and J shed 3 bases, with 15 bases lying between them. This CDR3 has 14 amino acids. CDR1 and CDR2 from the germline V gene are SNHLY and FYNNEI.

The CDR3 bases are TGTGCCAGCAGCCCAGGGTGGGGAGTTGCCAAAAACATTCAGTACTTC. Its protein is CASSPGWGVAKNIQYF. The rearrangement joins TRBV28 to TRBJ2-4, with D possibly called TRBD1 or TRBD2 (5 bases each). Trimming left V 6 bases short and J 1 base short, with 16 bases between. The CDR3 is 16 amino acids. Per germline, CDR1 MDHEN and CDR2 SYDVKM. Complete variable domain (other parts from reference TRBV28 and TRBJ2-4): DVKVTQSSRYLVKRTGEKVFLECVQDMDHENMFWYRQDPGLGLRLIYFSYDVKMKEKGDIPEGYSVSREKKERFSLILESASTNQTSMYLCASSPGWGVAKNIQYFGAGTRLSVL.

V gene TRBV6-4 combines with J gene TRBJ2-2; D perhaps matches TRBD2 (7 bases). Germline V gives CDR1 MRHNA, CDR2 SNTAGT. The CDR3 covers 15 residues. Trimming took off 7 bases at V and 5 bases at J, with 17 bases between the two ends. CDR3 DNA: TGTGCCAGCAAGCAAGTGGGGGGGGCAACCGGGGAGCTGTTTTTT. This encodes CASKQVGGATGELFF.

The chain recombines TRBV28 with TRBJ1-1, with D unclear. The CDR3 consists of 14 residues. V was trimmed by 7 bases and J by 3 bases, leaving 15 bases between them. Germline CDR1 reads MDHEN; CDR2 reads SYDVKM. The CDR3: CASTVSSLYTEAFF. CDR3 DNA sequence: TGTGCCAGCACCGTGTCCTCTTTGTACACTGAAGCTTTCTTT.

This clone has only a few counts. This chain uses TRBV6-5 with TRBJ1-3; D unresolved. Germline V gene data show CDR1 as MNHEY and CDR2 as SVGAGI. V was cut by 0 bases and J by 4 bases, with 13 bases left in between. The CDR3 is 16 residues long. CDR3 bases: TGTGCCAGCAGTTACTCACAACAGTCCCTGGGAAACACCATATATTTT. This sequence encodes CASSYSQQSLGNTIYF.

This clone has more than one count but fewer than ten. The chain couples TRBV6-5 to TRBJ2-7; 9 bases fit TRBD1. The trim removed 6 bases at V and 3 bases at J, leaving 3 bases unmatched. The CDR3 consists of 13 residues. Germline lookup yields CDR1 MNHEY and CDR2 SVGAGI. Here the CDR3 DNA reads TGTGCCAGCAGACTGACAGGGGGCTACGAGCAGTACTTC. It specifies CASRLTGGYEQYF.

Regarding this clone: Other DNA sequences in this sample translate to the same CDR3. The rearrangement links TRBV19 to TRBJ2-3; D gene ambiguous. Per germline, CDR1 LNHDA and CDR2 SQIVND (reference sequence). CDR3 length: 14 amino acids. V was trimmed by 2 bases and J by 0 bases, leaving 6 bases between them. The CDR3 here is CASSIRFSTDTQYF. CDR3 coding DNA: TGTGCCAGTAGTATACGGTTTAGCACAGATACGCAGTATTTT. The full variable domain, completed using reference TRBV19 and TRBJ2-3, is DGGITQSPKYLFRKEGQNVTLSCEQNLNHDAMYWYRQDPGQGLRLIYYSQIVNDFQKGDIAEGYSVSREKKESFPLTVTSAQKNPTAFYLCASSIRFSTDTQYFGPGTRLTVL.

The rearrangement uses TRBV19 and TRBJ1-5; D remains unclear. V lost 4 bases, J lost 0 bases, and 10 bases lay in between. This CDR3 has 15 residues. Looked up from germline, CDR1 is LNHDA and CDR2 is SQIVND (reference sequence). The CDR3 sequence: CASSTPQDSNQPQHF. DNA of the CDR3: TGTGCCAGTAGTACCCCCCAGGATAGCAATCAGCCCCAGCATTTT.

This rearrangement joins TRBV30 to TRBJ2-3; possibly TRBD2 for D (6 bases). Germline V lookup: CDR1 GTSNPN, CDR2 SVGIG (reference sequence). V was clipped by 3 bases and J by 1 base, with 8 bases between them. The CDR3 has 13 residues. The DNA of the CDR3 is TGTGCCTGGAGGCCGGGGGGCACAGATACGCAGTATTTT. Its protein is CAWRPGGTDTQYF. Variable domain in full (rest from reference TRBV30 and TRBJ2-3): SQTIHQWPATLVQPVGSPLSLECTVEGTSNPNLYWYRQAAGRGLQLLFYSVGIGQISSEVPQNLSASRPQDRQFILSSKKLLLSDSGFYLCAWRPGGTDTQYFGPGTRLTVL.

This clone was found many times. V usage is TRBV6-1 and J usage is TRBJ1-4; D remains ambiguous. The CDR3 spans 12 residues. Looked up from germline, CDR1 is MNHNS and CDR2 is SASEGT. Trimming cost V 3 bases and J 8 bases, with 7 bases left between them. The CDR3 region is CASSDFREKLFF. The CDR3 DNA reads as TGTGCCAGCAGTGATTTTCGGGAAAAACTGTTTTTT.

This clone has at least ten counts. The sample holds other DNA sequences that translate to the same CDR3. This sequence joins TRBV5-4 and TRBJ2-5, with D hard to call. The ends were cut back, 2 bases at V and 5 bases at J, with 10 bases in the middle. The CDR3 spans 13 residues. Looked up from germline, CDR1 is SGHNT and CDR2 is YYREEE (reference sequence). In nucleotides, the CDR3 is TGTGCCAGCAGCTTAAGGGTGGGGGAGACCCAGTACTTC. The encoded protein is CASSLRVGETQYF.

The J gene is TRBJ2-7, the V gene TRBV10-3; 8 bases match TRBD1. The CDR3 contains 14 residues. Germline V gene sequence: CDR1 ENHRY, CDR2 SYGVKD. After removal of 4 bases from V and 3 bases from J, the junction contained 5 bases not matched to a gene. CDR3 region: CAISAGQGGYEQYF. CDR3 DNA sequence: TGTGCCATCAGTGCTGGACAGGGAGGCTACGAGCAGTACTTC.